The rows below give T cell receptor beta chains drawn from one sample of a study of identifying expanded T cells in peripheral blood. Clones were sequenced by immunoSEQ multiplex PCR, and TCRdb holds only the in-frame ones, with some missing. The profile covers 85,000 to 120,000 clones, with around 88% appearing a single time and roughly an eighth taken by the ten largest. Sequenced: blood. These receptors originate from a person aged 18-69 years in good health. Each CDR3 is given with its conserved first and last residue.

j_call | v_call | cdr3_aa
TRBJ2-5 | TRBV4-2 | CASSQDYGVQETQYF
TRBJ2-6 | TRBV28 | CASSYITGSGANVLTF
TRBJ1-1 | TRBV5-1 | CASSKDRNREAFF
TRBJ2-5 | TRBV2 | CASSELRGWETQYF
TRBJ2-7 | TRBV9 | CASSVGGAAAFSEQYF
TRBJ2-3 | TRBV19 | CASTIGLGGTDTQYF
TRBJ2-1 | TRBV7-9 | CASSEDRGAYNEQFF
TRBJ2-7 | TRBV7-6 | CASRNVVPLGEQYF
TRBJ2-1 | TRBV19 | CASSRSLAGGDNEQFF
TRBJ2-5 | TRBV9 | CASSAGGMETQYF
TRBJ2-1 | TRBV18 | CASSRVGNNEQFF
TRBJ2-2 | TRBV9 | CASRRGSTGELFF
TRBJ2-1 | TRBV11-2 | CASSRDRSSTYNEQFF
TRBJ2-3 | TRBV7-2 | CASSLQGFADTQYF
TRBJ2-7 | TRBV18 | CASSQAPGSYEQYF
TRBJ2-6 | TRBV6-5 | CASSYSASGANVLTF
TRBJ1-5 | TRBV7-3 | CASSPGGYSNQPQHF
TRBJ2-1 | TRBV5-1 | CASSWDRTNEQFF
TRBJ2-5 | TRBV6-5 | CASSYQETQYF
TRBJ2-1 | TRBV19 | CASSPPRAEAYNEQFF
TRBJ2-1 | TRBV7-2 | CASSFRTLNEQFF
TRBJ1-6 | TRBV5-1 | CASSPTGGASPLHF
TRBJ2-7 | TRBV6-6 | CASSYDQGARYEQYF
TRBJ2-7 | TRBV28 | CASSSPSGTHEQYF
TRBJ2-3 | TRBV11-3 | CASSLRVTDTQYF
TRBJ2-7 | TRBV5-4 | CASSLGSSGRNYEQYF
TRBJ2-1 | TRBV7-9 | CASSLAGGPLEQFF
TRBJ1-5 | TRBV18 | CASSPVDSNQPQHF
TRBJ1-4 | TRBV11-2 | CASSFGRPLGEKLFF
TRBJ2-2 | TRBV29-1 | CSGRGGSVGSGELFF
TRBJ2-7 | TRBV5-8 | CASSTGEQYF
TRBJ2-7 | TRBV7-2 | CASSLRAAPEQYF
TRBJ2-1 | TRBV27 | CASSLGPGLAGGNNEQFF
TRBJ2-5 | TRBV7-9 | CASSLDRVRGETQYF
TRBJ2-1 | TRBV5-6 | CASNTHTGDIQRGYNEQFF
TRBJ1-2 | TRBV30 | CAWKPGTEVNYGYTF
TRBJ2-1 | TRBV4-1 | CASSQFSGRASYNEQFF
TRBJ1-2 | TRBV29-1 | CSVEGGLNYGYTF
TRBJ1-2 | TRBV7-9 | CASSFGGLANYGYTF
TRBJ2-2 | TRBV6-5 | CASSYRYREGTGELFF